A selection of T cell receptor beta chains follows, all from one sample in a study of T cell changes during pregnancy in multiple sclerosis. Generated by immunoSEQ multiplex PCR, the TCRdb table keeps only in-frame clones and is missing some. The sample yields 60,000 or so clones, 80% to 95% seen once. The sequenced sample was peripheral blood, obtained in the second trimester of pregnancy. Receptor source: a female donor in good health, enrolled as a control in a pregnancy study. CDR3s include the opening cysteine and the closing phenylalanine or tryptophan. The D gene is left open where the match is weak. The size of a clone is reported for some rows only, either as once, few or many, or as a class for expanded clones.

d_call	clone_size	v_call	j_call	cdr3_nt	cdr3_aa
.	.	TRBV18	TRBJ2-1	TGTGCCAGCTCCCCGCAGCGGAATGAGCAGTTCTTC	CASSPQRNEQFF
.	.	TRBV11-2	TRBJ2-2	TGTGCCAGCAGCTTAGTGGTCGGTGGCGGGGAGCTGTTTTTT	CASSLVVGGGELFF
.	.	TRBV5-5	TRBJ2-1	TGTGCCAGCAGCTTGGAATGGGACACGGGGAATGAGCAGTTCTTC	CASSLEWDTGNEQFF
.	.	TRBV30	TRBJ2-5	TGTGCCTGGGACCCCGGTGACGGGGAGACCCAGTACTTC	CAWDPGDGETQYF
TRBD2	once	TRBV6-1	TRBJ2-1	TGTGCCAGCAGTGCCTCCCCTAGCGGGGGCTCCTACAATGAGCAGTTCTTC	CASSASPSGGSYNEQFF
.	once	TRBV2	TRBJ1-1	TGTGCCAGCAGTGCTGGTCTCACCGAAGCGGACACTGAAGCTTTCTTT	CASSAGLTEADTEAFF
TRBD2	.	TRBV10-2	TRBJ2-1	TGCGCCAGCAGGCTAGCGGGTTACTACAATGAGCAGTTCTTC	CASRLAGYYNEQFF
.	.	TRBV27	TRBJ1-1	TGTGCCAGCAGTTTAAACGGGAACACTGAAGCTTTCTTT	CASSLNGNTEAFF
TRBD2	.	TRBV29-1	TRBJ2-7	TGCAGCGTTGATTCGGGACTAGCGGGAGTCGAGCAGTACTTC	CSVDSGLAGVEQYF
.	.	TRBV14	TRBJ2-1	TGTGCCAGTGGCGGATCCTCCTACAATGAGCAGTTCTTC	CASGGSSYNEQFF
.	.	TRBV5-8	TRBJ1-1	TGTGCCAGCAGCTTCAGGGTGTGGGCTGAAGCTTTCTTT	CASSFRVWAEAFF
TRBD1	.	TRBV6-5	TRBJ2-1	TGTGCCAGCAGCCCGGGACAGGGAGGCAATGAGCAGTTCTTC	CASSPGQGGNEQFF
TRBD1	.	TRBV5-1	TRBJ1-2	TGCGCCAGCGGAAACAGGGGGCCATGGAGGGATGGCTACACCTTC	CASGNRGPWRDGYTF
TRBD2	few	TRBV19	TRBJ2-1	TGTGCCAGTAGTACGCTTCAAGGGACTAGCGGGAGAGGTGAGCAGTTCTTC	CASSTLQGTSGRGEQFF
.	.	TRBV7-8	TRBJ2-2	TGTGCCAGCAGTAGTCAGGCGACGTCGAACACCGGGGAGCTGTTTTTT	CASSSQATSNTGELFF
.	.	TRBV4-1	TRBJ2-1	TGCGCCAGCAGTTATAGGGACGGGAGATTCGGGAACAATGAGCAGTTCTTC	CASSYRDGRFGNNEQFF
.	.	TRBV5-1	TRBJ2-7	TGCGCCAGCAGCTTGGGTGATTTAGCTTACGAGCAGTACTTC	CASSLGDLAYEQYF
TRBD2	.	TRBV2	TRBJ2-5	TGTGCCAGCAGTAGCGGGGAAGAGACCCAGTACTTC	CASSSGEETQYF
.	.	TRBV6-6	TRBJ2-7	TGTGCCAGCTGCCCGGGGTCTTCCTACGAGCAGTACTTC	CASCPGSSYEQYF
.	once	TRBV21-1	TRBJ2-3	TGTGCCAGCAGCAAAGTACCAGCGCGGGAGGGCACAGATACGCAGTATTTT	CASSKVPAREGTDTQYF
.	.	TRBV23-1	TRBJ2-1	TGCGCCAGCAGTCGTTCGTTCGGGGGTTGGGACAATGAGCAGTTCTTC	CASSRSFGGWDNEQFF
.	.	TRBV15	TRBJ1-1	TGTGCCACCAGCAGAGTCGACTGGATGAACACTGAAGCTTTCTTT	CATSRVDWMNTEAFF
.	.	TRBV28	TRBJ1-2	TGTGCCAGCACCGTAGACAGAAACTATGGCTACACCTTC	CASTVDRNYGYTF
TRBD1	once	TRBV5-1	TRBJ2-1	TGCGCCAGCAGCTTGTCGGTTCCGGGACAGGGGCCGACAAGTGAGCAGTTCTTC	CASSLSVPGQGPTSEQFF
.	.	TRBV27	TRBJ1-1	TGTGCCAGCAGTCCACCGACAGGAAACACTGAAGCTTTCTTT	CASSPPTGNTEAFF
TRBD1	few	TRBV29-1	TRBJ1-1	TGCAGCGTTGGGACAGGCCTGAACACTGAAGCTTTCTTT	CSVGTGLNTEAFF
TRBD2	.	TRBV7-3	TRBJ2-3	TGTGCCAGCAGCTCAGGACTAGCGGGGGCCCCCACAGATACGCAGTATTTT	CASSSGLAGAPTDTQYF
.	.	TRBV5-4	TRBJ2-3	TGTGCCAGCAGATCCCCTTCGTCGGATACGCAGTATTTT	CASRSPSSDTQYF